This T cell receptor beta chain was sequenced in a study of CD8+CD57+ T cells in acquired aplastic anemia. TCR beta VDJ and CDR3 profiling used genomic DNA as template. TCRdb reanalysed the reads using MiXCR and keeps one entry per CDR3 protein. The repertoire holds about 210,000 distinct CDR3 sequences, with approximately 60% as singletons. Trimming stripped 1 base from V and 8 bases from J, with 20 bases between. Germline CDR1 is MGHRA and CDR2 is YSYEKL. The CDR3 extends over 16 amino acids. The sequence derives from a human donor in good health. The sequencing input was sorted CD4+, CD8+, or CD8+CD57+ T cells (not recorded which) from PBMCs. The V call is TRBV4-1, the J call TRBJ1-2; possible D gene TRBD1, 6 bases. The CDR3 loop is CASSQGGGRADGGYTF. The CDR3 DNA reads TGCGCCAGCAGCCAAGGGGGGGGCAGAGCCGACGGCGGCTACACCTTC.